This T cell receptor beta chain was captured by sequencing in a study of a mutant IDH1 vaccine in newly diagnosed glioma. About this clone: The antigen remains undetermined.

Trimming shortened V by 6 bases and J by 4 bases, and 15 bases separated the two germline ends. CDR1 and CDR2 from the germline V gene are LNHNV and YYDKDF (reference sequence). This CDR3 contains 14 residues. The table came from immunoSEQ multiplex PCR; TCRdb's copy has only in-frame clones and leaves some out. Of fewer than 65,000 clones in the sample, around 80% were seen once. Time point: week 11, during vaccination. Vaccinated patients received 300 ug of mutant IDH1 20-mer peptide per dose, with topical imiquimod. This clonotype was sampled from a man between 45 and 60 years old with glioma. Material: PBMCs, obtained from a glioma patient whose treatment included an IDH1 peptide vaccine. The J gene is TRBJ2-5, the V gene TRBV15, with D perhaps matching TRBD2 (6 bases). Here the CDR3 reads CATSFPSEGETQYF. In DNA, the CDR3 is TGTGCCACCAGTTTTCCATCGGAGGGAGAGACCCAGTACTTC.